One and the same sample provided the 24 T cell receptor beta chains below, sequenced in a study of blood T cell repertoires in COVID-19. Method: immunoSEQ multiplex PCR; TCRdb's copy keeps in-frame clones and lacks some. Of more than 200,000 clones detected, roughly 84% appear once; the ten largest clones hold about 4%. Source material: peripheral blood. The source of these receptors is a woman aged 40-49 years with active or convalescent COVID-19.

The V and J genes are TRBV30 and TRBJ1-2; no clear D. V was trimmed by 3 bases and J by 0 bases, leaving 8 bases between them. Germline CDR1 and CDR2: GTSNPN and SVGIG (reference sequence). CDR3 length: 13 residues. CDR3 protein: CAWSETSNYGYTF. The CDR3 bases are TGTGCCTGGAGCGAGACATCTAACTATGGCTACACCTTC.

This chain connects TRBV10-3 to TRBJ1-5; 8 bases agree with TRBD1. The length of the CDR3 is 14 residues. Germline V gives CDR1 ENHRY, CDR2 SYGVKD. The ends lost 6 bases at V and 6 bases at J; junction bases unmatched: 7. The CDR3 region is CAIRSDRGGQPQHF. DNA for the CDR3: TGTGCCATCAGGAGCGACAGGGGAGGTCAGCCCCAGCATTTT.

J is TRBJ2-3 and V is TRBV5-4; D call uncertain. Germline lookup yields CDR1 SGHNT and CDR2 YYREEE (reference sequence). CDR3 length equals 15 residues. With 0 bases removed from V and 2 bases from J, the gap between germline ends came to 10 bases. The CDR3, as DNA: TGTGCCAGCAGCTTGGACCGAGGATACACAGATACGCAGTATTTT. This encodes CASSLDRGYTDTQYF.

This rearrangement joins TRBV5-4 to TRBJ2-7; TRBD2 might be the D (6 bases). The CDR3 runs to 16 residues. CDR1 and CDR2 (germline): SGHNT, YYREEE (reference sequence). Trimming left V 0 bases short and J 2 bases short, with 15 bases between. The CDR3 DNA is TGTGCCAGCAGCTTGGGCGGGAAGCGGGCTGCCTACGAGCAGTACTTC. Its translation is CASSLGGKRAAYEQYF.

The genes are TRBV30 and TRBJ1-5; no clear D gene. Trimming stripped 0 bases from V and 0 bases from J, with 15 bases between. Germline lookup yields CDR1 GTSNPN and CDR2 SVGIG (reference sequence). The CDR3 is 17 residues long. CDR3 nucleotide sequence: TGTGCCTGGAGTGTACCCCACAACCTTTATAGCAATCAGCCCCAGCATTTT. Its translation is CAWSVPHNLYSNQPQHF.

This clone was observed a handful of times. The chain uses TRBV7-2 and TRBJ1-5; D might be TRBD1 (6 bases). The CDR3 totals 15 residues. V was pared by 2 bases and J by 6 bases, with 14 bases between. Germline lookup yields CDR1 SGHTA and CDR2 FQGNSA. CDR3 nucleotide sequence: TGTGCCAGCAGCTTAACGGAGGGGGGGAGTCAGCCCCAGCATTTT. Amino acids: CASSLTEGGSQPQHF. Using reference TRBV7-2 and TRBJ1-5 for the parts outside the CDR3, the full variable domain is GAGVSQSPSNKVTEKGKDVELRCDPISGHTALYWYRQSLGQGLEFLIYFQGNSAPDKSGLPSDRFSAERTGGSVSTLTIQRTQQEDSAVYLCASSLTEGGSQPQHFGDGTRLSIL.

The chain couples TRBV5-1 to TRBJ1-2; TRBD1 agrees at 8 bases. V lost 4 bases to trimming and J lost 8 bases; unmatched junction nucleotides: 7. Germline values: CDR1 SGHRS, CDR2 YFSETQ. The CDR3 has 13 amino acids. Written as DNA, the CDR3 is TGCGCCAGCAGCCCCTATCCAGGGGGCGGCTACACCTTC. Protein product: CASSPYPGGGYTF.

This clone was recorded only once. The chain has TRBV27 and TRBJ2-3; D unclear. This CDR3 comprises 12 residues. V lost 5 bases to trimming and J lost 5 bases, with 8 bases between them. Looked up from germline, CDR1 is MNHEY and CDR2 is SMNVEV (reference sequence). CDR3 nucleotide sequence: TGTGCCAGCAGTCCTAACCTAGATACGCAGTATTTT. Its translation is CASSPNLDTQYF.

This chain uses TRBV18 with TRBJ1-1, with 8 bases identical to TRBD1. CDR3 length: 16 residues. The germline V gene has CDR1 KGHSH and CDR2 LQKENI. J gave up 3 bases and V 2 bases, and 8 bases lay outside the gene matches. The CDR3 nucleotides are TGTGCCAGCTCACCAAGCTTGCAGGGGGCGGACACTGAAGCTTTCTTT. Its translation is CASSPSLQGADTEAFF. The full variable domain, in which reference TRBV18 and TRBJ1-1 provide the parts outside the CDR3, is NAGVMQNPRHLVRRRGQEARLRCSPMKGHSHVYWYRQLPEEGLKFMVYLQKENIIDESGMPKERFSAEFPKEGPSILRIQQVVRGDSAAYFCASSPSLQGADTEAFFGQGTRLTVV.

The gene calls are TRBV7-9 and TRBJ2-2; 8 bases are a match to TRBD1. Germline values: CDR1 SEHNR, CDR2 FQNEAQ (reference sequence). This CDR3 has 15 amino acids. V gave up 5 bases and J gave up 4 bases; unmatched junction bases: 6. The CDR3 region has the DNA TGTGCCAGCAGCCCCGCGACAGGGGCCACCGGGGAGCTGTTTTTT. It codes for CASSPATGATGELFF.

This clone has only one observation. The chain employs TRBV6-4 and TRBJ2-1; 8 bases agree with TRBD1. J lost 0 bases, V lost 6 bases, and 10 bases had no gene match. CDR1 and CDR2 (germline): MRHNA, SNTAGT. There are 17 residues in the CDR3. The CDR3 region has the DNA TGTGCCAGCAGCCCGACAGGGGCCCCGAGCTCCTACAATGAGCAGTTCTTC. Residues: CASSPTGAPSSYNEQFF.

V is TRBV3-1 (or the pseudogene TRBV3-2) and J is TRBJ2-7, with a possible D match to TRBD1 (5 bases). The CDR3 has 12 amino acids. Germline CDR1 reads LGHDT; CDR2 reads YNNKEL (reference sequence). V shed 10 bases and J shed 5 bases, with 15 bases lying between them. The CDR3 DNA is TGTGCCACCGGCCGGGCAGGGAACGAGCAGTACTTC. Its translation is CATGRAGNEQYF.

J is TRBJ2-3 and V is TRBV12-3 or TRBV12-4, with 7 bases that match TRBD2. After removal of 8 bases from V and 4 bases from J, the junction contained 6 bases not matched to a gene. The length of the CDR3 is 13 residues. Here the CDR3 DNA reads TGTGCCAGCGGCCCGGGGGGTCCAGATACGCAGTATTTT. It yields the protein CASGPGGPDTQYF.

The chain is built from TRBV18 and TRBJ1-5, with 11 bases that match TRBD1. After removal of 4 bases from V and 6 bases from J, the junction contained 5 bases not matched to a gene. This CDR3 has 15 amino acids. Germline lookup yields CDR1 KGHSH and CDR2 LQKENI. The CDR3 is CASSRGQGVGQPQHF. The CDR3 region has the DNA TGTGCCAGCTCACGGGGACAGGGGGTAGGTCAGCCCCAGCATTTT.

The V call is TRBV5-1, the J call TRBJ2-2; unclear D gene. Germline-derived CDR1 and CDR2 are SGHRS and YFSETQ. The CDR3 extends over 12 amino acids. V was shortened by 4 bases and J by 2 bases, with 3 bases between the two germline ends. CDR3 sequence reads: CASSLNTGELFF. For the CDR3, the DNA is TGCGCCAGCAGCCTCAACACCGGGGAGCTGTTTTTT.

A few counts support this clone. The V gene is TRBV9, the J gene TRBJ1-5, with TRBD1 identical over 7 bases. This CDR3 is 14 amino acids long. J was trimmed by 3 bases and V by 3 bases; bases with no gene match: 3. Germline values: CDR1 SGDLS, CDR2 YYNGEE. CDR3 loop: CASSAGTVNQPQHF. CDR3 coding DNA: TGTGCCAGCAGCGCCGGGACAGTCAATCAGCCCCAGCATTTT.

The CDR3 coding sequence is TGTGCCAGCAGGGGACTAGCGGGGGTGAACGGGGAGCTGTTTTTT. The encoded protein is CASRGLAGVNGELFF. V usage is TRBV2 and J usage is TRBJ2-2; 14 nucleotides align to TRBD2. In germline, CDR1 is SNHLY, CDR2 FYNNEI. V shed 6 bases and J 7 bases; nucleotides not matched to a gene: 4. This CDR3 has 15 amino acids.

This clone was seen more than once but under ten times. This sequence joins TRBV4-1 and TRBJ1-2; D is perhaps TRBD1 (5 bases). V was clipped by 0 bases and J by 8 bases, with 16 bases between them. The germline V gene has CDR1 MGHRA and CDR2 YSYEKL. CDR3 length equals 15 residues. CDR3 nucleotides: TGCGCCAGCAGCCAAGATCCGGGGGGGTGGGAAGGCTACACCTTC. It translates to CASSQDPGGWEGYTF.

The chain carries TRBV10-3 and TRBJ1-4, with D possibly TRBD1 on 5 matching bases. Germline-derived CDR1 and CDR2 are ENHRY and SYGVKD. Trimming removed 5 bases at V and 4 bases at J, with 8 bases between. This CDR3 has 13 amino acids. The CDR3 nucleotides read TGTGCCATCAGTCCCCAGGGTAATGAAAAACTGTTTTTT. It translates to CAISPQGNEKLFF.

Many counts were recorded for this clone. The rearrangement links TRBV28 to TRBJ2-7, with 8 bases aligning to TRBD1. Germline V lookup: CDR1 MDHEN, CDR2 SYDVKM. V was pared by 6 bases and J by 5 bases, with 6 bases of the junction left unmatched. The CDR3 has 13 amino acids. CDR3 nucleotide sequence: TGTGCCAGCAGCCTAGGACAGGGCGACGAGCAGTACGTC. This sequence encodes CASSLGQGDEQYV.

The V and J genes are TRBV9 and TRBJ1-1; a possible D gene is TRBD1 (5 bases). This CDR3 spans 15 amino acids. The V gene's germline CDR1 is SGDLS and CDR2 YYNGEE. V lost 3 bases and J 0 bases, leaving 12 bases between the germline ends. CDR3 nucleotide sequence: TGTGCCAGCAGCGGAGGGGAGGGGATGAACACTGAAGCTTTCTTT. Its protein is CASSGGEGMNTEAFF.

The chain combines TRBV2 with TRBJ1-1; D is ambiguous. The CDR3 extends over 13 amino acids. Germline loops: CDR1 SNHLY, CDR2 FYNNEI. Deletions cut 4 bases from V and 2 bases from J, with 8 bases between. Written as DNA, the CDR3 is TGTGCCAGCAGTGTCCCATCAAACACTGAAGCTTTCTTT. Protein: CASSVPSNTEAFF.

The chain combines TRBV5-1 with TRBJ2-2; 8 positions agree with TRBD1. This CDR3 region has 14 residues. The germline gives CDR1 SGHRS, CDR2 YFSETQ. The V and J ends lost 4 bases and 7 bases, in that order; junction bases with no gene match: 6. This CDR3 reads CASSQDRAGGELFF. DNA of the CDR3: TGCGCCAGCAGCCAGGACAGGGCGGGCGGGGAGCTGTTTTTT.

The chain employs TRBV29-1 and TRBJ1-1, with TRBD1 identical over 8 bases. Trimming removed 5 bases from V and 4 bases from J; junction bases left unmatched: 12. CDR1 and CDR2 from the germline V gene are SQVTM and ANQGSEA. This CDR3 has 15 residues. CDR3 bases: TGCAGCGTTTTACGACCAGGGGGCAGGGGCACTGAAGCTTTCTTT. It yields the protein CSVLRPGGRGTEAFF.